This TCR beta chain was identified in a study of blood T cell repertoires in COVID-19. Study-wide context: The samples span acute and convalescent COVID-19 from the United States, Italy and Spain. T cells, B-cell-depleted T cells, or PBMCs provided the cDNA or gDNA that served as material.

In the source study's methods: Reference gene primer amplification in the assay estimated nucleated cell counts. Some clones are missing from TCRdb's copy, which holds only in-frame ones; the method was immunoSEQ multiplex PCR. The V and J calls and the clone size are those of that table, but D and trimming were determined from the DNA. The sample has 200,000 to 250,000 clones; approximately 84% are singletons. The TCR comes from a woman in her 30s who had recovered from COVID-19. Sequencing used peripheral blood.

Here the CDR3 reads CASSVRGSTYEQYF. For the CDR3, the DNA is TGCGCCAGCAGCGTCCGAGGGAGCACCTACGAGCAGTACTTC. This chain connects TRBV5-1 to TRBJ2-7; D possibly corresponds to TRBD2 (5 bases). Deletions cut 4 bases from V and 2 bases from J, with 13 bases between. There are 14 residues in the CDR3. Germline values: CDR1 SGHRS, CDR2 YFSETQ.